The next 17 T cell receptor beta chains were all read from a single sample in a study of siplizumab effects on memory and regulatory T cells. Here immunoSEQ multiplex PCR was the method, and the copy in TCRdb shows in-frame clones only, minus some. The sample shows tens of thousands of clones, about 90% of them seen only once. The sequenced material came from CD8+ T cells sorted from blood. All receptors come from a human donor in good health.

The V call is TRBV11-2, the J call TRBJ2-1, with 7 bases fitting TRBD2. The germline gives CDR1 SGHAT, CDR2 FQNNGV. The CDR3 extends over 16 amino acids. V was clipped by 3 bases and J by 1 base; unmatched bases: 6. The CDR3 loop is CASSLSSGFSYNEQFF. The CDR3 nucleotides are TGTGCCAGCAGCTTGAGTAGCGGGTTTTCCTACAATGAGCAGTTCTTC. The entire variable domain, with the rest obtained from reference TRBV11-2 and TRBJ2-1, is as follows: EAGVAQSPRYKIIEKRQSVAFWCNPISGHATLYWYQQILGQGPKLLIQFQNNGVVDDSQLPKDRFSAERLKGVDSTLKIQPAKLEDSAVYLCASSLSSGFSYNEQFFGPGTRLTVL.

V and J are TRBV14 and TRBJ2-4; D possibly matches TRBD1 or TRBD2 (6 bases each). Between the trimmed V and J ends, which lost 0 bases and 0 bases, there was a span of 12 bases. The CDR3 totals 17 residues. Germline V lookup: CDR1 SGHDN, CDR2 FVKESK. The CDR3: CASSQDGGGLAKNIQYF. The CDR3 DNA follows: TGTGCCAGCAGCCAAGATGGAGGGGGACTAGCCAAAAACATTCAGTACTTC.

The V and J genes are TRBV5-1 and TRBJ2-7; TRBD1 agrees at 9 bases. V lost 3 bases and J lost 3; bases outside the gene matches: 16. Germline V gene sequence: CDR1 SGHRS, CDR2 YFSETQ. The CDR3 is 18 residues long. The CDR3 nucleotides read TGCGCCAGCAGCTCCGACAGGGGGGACCCGATGTCCCTCTACGAGCAGTACTTC. Amino acid sequence: CASSSDRGDPMSLYEQYF.

The chain couples TRBV10-2 to TRBJ2-7; D might be TRBD1 (7 bases). From germline, CDR1 is WSHSY and CDR2 SAAADI. The CDR3 extends over 14 amino acids. V lost 6 bases and J lost 0, with 12 bases in between. CDR3 in DNA: TGCGCCAGCAGGGAGGGGGCCAGCTCCTACGAGCAGTACTTC. Its translation is CASREGASSYEQYF.

The sample holds one count of this clone. The chain combines TRBV5-1 with TRBJ2-7; 11 positions agree with TRBD2. V trimming: 4 bases; J trimming: 5 bases; junction bases outside the gene matches: 8. This CDR3 comprises 15 residues. CDR1 and CDR2 from the germline V gene are SGHRS and YFSETQ. The DNA of the CDR3 is TGCGCCAGCAGCCCGGAACTAGCGGGAGAGGACGAGCAGTACTTC. This codes for CASSPELAGEDEQYF.

The CDR3 DNA reads as TGTGCCATCGACAGTAACTCCTACAATGAGCAGTTCTTC. Amino acids: CAIDSNSYNEQFF. The chain uses TRBV6-1 and TRBJ2-1, with D perhaps matching TRBD1 (5 bases). The CDR3 sequence is 13 residues long. V lost 10 bases and J 0 bases, leaving 10 bases between the germline ends. Germline V gene data show CDR1 as MNHNS and CDR2 as SASEGT.

V is TRBV5-1 and J is TRBJ2-3; 7 positions agree with TRBD2. The V segment lost 0 bases and the J segment 5 bases; nucleotides outside the gene matches: 9. The CDR3 is 16 amino acids. Germline V lookup: CDR1 SGHRS, CDR2 YFSETQ. Written as DNA, the CDR3 is TGCGCCAGCAGCTTGGCCCGCGGGAGTCGCGGAGATACGCAGTATTTT. The encoded protein is CASSLARGSRGDTQYF.

The chain carries TRBV27 and TRBJ2-1, with 8 bases aligning to TRBD1. CDR1 and CDR2 from the germline V gene are MNHEY and SMNVEV (reference sequence). Unmatched junction bases numbered 1, after V lost 5 bases and J lost 7 bases. The CDR3 has 12 residues. The CDR3 DNA sequence: TGTGCCAGCAGTACAGGGGGGAATGAGCAGTTCTTC. Protein: CASSTGGNEQFF.

The chain has TRBV7-9 and TRBJ2-5; D tentatively reads TRBD1 or TRBD2 (5 bases each). The V end was cut by 2 bases, the J end by 7 bases, with 8 bases between. Germline assignment: CDR1 SEHNR and CDR2 FQNEAQ (reference sequence). This CDR3 is 12 amino acids long. The CDR3 loop is CASSLRGGTQYF. CDR3 nucleotide sequence: TGTGCCAGCAGCTTACGGGGCGGGACCCAGTACTTC.

The chain uses TRBV6-5 and TRBJ1-1, with D possibly TRBD1 on 5 matching bases. There are 15 residues in the CDR3. V was pared by 6 bases and J by 0 bases, with 14 bases between. From germline, CDR1 is MNHEY and CDR2 SVGAGI. The CDR3 region is CASRHPDRLNTEAFF. CDR3 sequence (DNA): TGTGCCAGCAGGCACCCCGACAGATTGAACACTGAAGCTTTCTTT.

The V gene is TRBV7-2, the J gene TRBJ2-2, with TRBD1 matching 10 bases. The CDR3 loop spans 15 amino acids. The V segment lost 7 bases and the J segment 4 bases; nucleotides outside the gene matches: 6. Germline values: CDR1 SGHTA, CDR2 FQGNSA. The CDR3 DNA is TGTGCCAGCACCTGGGGACAGGGGACCACCGGGGAGCTGTTTTTT. It specifies CASTWGQGTTGELFF. Filled out from reference TRBV7-2 and TRBJ2-2, the complete variable domain reads GAGVSQSPSNKVTEKGKDVELRCDPISGHTALYWYRQSLGQGLEFLIYFQGNSAPDKSGLPSDRFSAERTGGSVSTLTIQRTQQEDSAVYLCASTWGQGTTGELFFGEGSRLTVL.

The chain uses TRBV20-1 and TRBJ2-7; no clear D. The V gene's germline CDR1 is DFQATT and CDR2 SNEGSKA (reference sequence). The CDR3 extends over 11 amino acids. Trimming removed 1 base at V and 6 bases at J, with 7 bases between. CDR3: CSARAVSEQYF. The CDR3 DNA sequence: TGCAGTGCTAGAGCTGTCAGCGAGCAGTACTTC.

V is TRBV11-3 and J is TRBJ2-2; 9 nucleotides agree with TRBD2. The CDR3 has 16 amino acids. Unmatched junction bases numbered 3, after V lost 3 bases and J lost 1 base. The germline V gene encodes CDR1 SGHNT and CDR2 YENEEA. The CDR3 bases are TGTGCCAGCAGCTTCGGACTAGCGCTGAACACCGGGGAGCTGTTTTTT. This codes for CASSFGLALNTGELFF.

Concerning this clone itself: The sample contains more than one DNA sequence encoding this CDR3. The rearrangement uses TRBV7-9 and TRBJ2-3, with D perhaps TRBD1 or TRBD2 (6 bases each). With 2 bases removed from V and 0 bases from J, the gap between germline ends came to 9 bases. Germline CDR1 reads SEHNR; CDR2 reads FQNEAQ (reference sequence). The CDR3 runs 15 residues. The CDR3 DNA is TGTGCCAGCAGCTTATCCGGGGGCAGCACAGATACGCAGTATTTT. Protein sequence: CASSLSGGSTDTQYF.

The rearrangement links TRBV4-1 to TRBJ1-1, with no clear D. The CDR3 totals 14 residues. The germline CDR1 and CDR2 sequences are MGHRA and YSYEKL. Trimming left V 0 bases short and J 11 bases short, with 16 bases between. The CDR3 loop reads CASSQDWTPRAAFF. The CDR3 DNA is TGCGCCAGCAGCCAAGATTGGACCCCCAGAGCGGCTTTCTTT.

V is TRBV7-9 and J is TRBJ2-1; D might be TRBD2 (6 bases). V was cut by 5 bases and J by 6 bases, with 11 bases left in between. Germline V gene sequence: CDR1 SEHNR, CDR2 FQNEAQ (reference sequence). The CDR3 runs to 13 residues. CDR3 nucleotides: TGTGCCAGCAGCCTAGGGACTCTCAATGAGCAGTTCTTC. Its translation is CASSLGTLNEQFF. Looking up the rest from reference TRBV7-9 and TRBJ2-1 gives the full variable domain: DTGVSQNPRHKITKRGQNVTFRCDPISEHNRLYWYRQTLGQGPEFLTYFQNEAQLEKSRLLSDRFSAERPKGSFSTLEIQRTEQGDSAMYLCASSLGTLNEQFFGPGTRLTVL.

This clone was picked up one time. The V and J genes are TRBV7-9 and TRBJ2-7, with TRBD2 matching over 7 bases. This CDR3 comprises 15 residues. After removal of 6 bases from V and 1 base from J, the junction contained 9 bases not matched to a gene. CDR1 and CDR2 (germline): SEHNR, FQNEAQ (reference sequence). As DNA, the CDR3 is TGTGCCAGCAGTCTTAGTGGGGACTATTCCTACGAGCAGTACTTC. It yields the protein CASSLSGDYSYEQYF.